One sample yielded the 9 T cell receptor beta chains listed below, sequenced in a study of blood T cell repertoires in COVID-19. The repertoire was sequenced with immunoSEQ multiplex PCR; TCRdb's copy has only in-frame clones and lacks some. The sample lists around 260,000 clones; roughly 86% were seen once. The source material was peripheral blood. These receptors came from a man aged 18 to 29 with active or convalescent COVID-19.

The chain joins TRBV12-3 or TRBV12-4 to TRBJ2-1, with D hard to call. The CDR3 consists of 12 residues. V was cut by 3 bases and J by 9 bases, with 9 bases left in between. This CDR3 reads CASSFGASEQFF. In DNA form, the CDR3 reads TGTGCCAGCAGTTTTGGAGCTTCTGAGCAGTTCTTC.

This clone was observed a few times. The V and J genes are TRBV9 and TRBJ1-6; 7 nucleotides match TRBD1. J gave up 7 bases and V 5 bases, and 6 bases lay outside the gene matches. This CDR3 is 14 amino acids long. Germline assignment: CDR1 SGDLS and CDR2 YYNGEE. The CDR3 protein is CASSTGTENSPLHF. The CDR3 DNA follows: TGTGCCAGCAGTACCGGGACAGAGAATTCACCCCTCCACTTT.

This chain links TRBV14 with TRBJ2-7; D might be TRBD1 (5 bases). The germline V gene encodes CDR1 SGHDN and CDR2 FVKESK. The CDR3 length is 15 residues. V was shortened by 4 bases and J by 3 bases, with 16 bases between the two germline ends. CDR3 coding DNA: TGTGCCAGCAGCCCCCTCGATGACAGCCACTACGAGCAGTACTTC. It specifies CASSPLDDSHYEQYF.

CDR3 loop: CANNGPPSGTVQEQFF. CDR3 bases: TGTGCCAACAACGGACCTCCTAGCGGGACGGTGCAGGAGCAGTTCTTC. V gene TRBV5-6 combines with J gene TRBJ2-1; 9 nucleotides agree with TRBD2. The V gene end was trimmed by 9 bases and the J gene end by 10 bases; junction bases not matched to a gene: 20. This CDR3 has 16 amino acids. CDR1 and CDR2 from the germline V gene are SGHDT and YYEEEE.

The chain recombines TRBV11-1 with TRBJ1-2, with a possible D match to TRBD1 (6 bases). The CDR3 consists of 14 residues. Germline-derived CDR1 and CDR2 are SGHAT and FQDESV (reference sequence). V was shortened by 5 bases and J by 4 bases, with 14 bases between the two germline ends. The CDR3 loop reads CASSPYPDSYGYTF. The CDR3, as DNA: TGTGCCAGCAGCCCTTACCCGGACAGCTATGGCTACACCTTC.

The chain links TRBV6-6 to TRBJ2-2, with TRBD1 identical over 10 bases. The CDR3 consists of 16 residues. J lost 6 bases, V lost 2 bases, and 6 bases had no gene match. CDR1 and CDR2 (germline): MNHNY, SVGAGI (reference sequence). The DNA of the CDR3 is TGTGCCAGCAGTTACAGGGGACAGGGGTTGTCCGGGGAGCTGTTTTTT. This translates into CASSYRGQGLSGELFF.

CDR3 DNA: TGTGCCAGCAGTTACCAGCGGGGGCCAGAGACCCAGTACTTC. Translated, it gives CASSYQRGPETQYF. This sequence joins TRBV6-5 and TRBJ2-5, with 8 nucleotides matching TRBD2. The V segment lost 2 bases and the J segment 4 bases; nucleotides outside the gene matches: 3. Germline V CDR1 and CDR2: MNHEY, SVGAGI. This CDR3 is 14 amino acids long.

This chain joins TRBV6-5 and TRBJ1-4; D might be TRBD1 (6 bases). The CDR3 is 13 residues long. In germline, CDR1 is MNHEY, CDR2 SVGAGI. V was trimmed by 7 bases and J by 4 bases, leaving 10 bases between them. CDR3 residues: CASTRGVNEKLFF. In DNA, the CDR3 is TGTGCCAGCACCAGGGGCGTTAATGAAAAACTGTTTTTT.

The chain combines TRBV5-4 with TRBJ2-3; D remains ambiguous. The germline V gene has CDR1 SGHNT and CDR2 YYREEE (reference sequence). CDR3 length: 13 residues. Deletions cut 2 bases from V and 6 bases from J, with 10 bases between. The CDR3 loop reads CASSFPHADTQYF. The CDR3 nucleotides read TGTGCCAGCAGCTTTCCGCATGCGGATACGCAGTATTTT.